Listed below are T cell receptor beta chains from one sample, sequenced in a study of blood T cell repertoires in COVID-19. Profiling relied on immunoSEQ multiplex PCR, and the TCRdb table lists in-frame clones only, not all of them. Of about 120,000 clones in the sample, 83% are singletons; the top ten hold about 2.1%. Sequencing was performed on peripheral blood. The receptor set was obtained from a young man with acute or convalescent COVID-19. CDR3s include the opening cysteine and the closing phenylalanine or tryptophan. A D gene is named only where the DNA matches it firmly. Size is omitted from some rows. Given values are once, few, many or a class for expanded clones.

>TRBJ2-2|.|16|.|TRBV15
TGTGCCACCAGCAGAGATGGGAGGGGGGCGGCCGGGGAGCTGTTTTTT
CATSRDGRGAAGELFF
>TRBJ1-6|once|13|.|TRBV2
TGTGCCAGCAGTTACAGGGATAATTCACCCCTCCACTTT
CASSYRDNSPLHF
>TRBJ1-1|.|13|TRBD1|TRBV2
TGTGCCAGCAGTGAAGGGGACAGGGCTGAAGCTTTCTTT
CASSEGDRAEAFF
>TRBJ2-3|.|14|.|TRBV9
TGTGCCAGCAGCGACCCAGGGGGGCGAGATACGCAGTATTTT
CASSDPGGRDTQYF
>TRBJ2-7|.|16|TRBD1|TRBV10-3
TGTGCCATCAGTGAGTCGTCTTTAGGACAGGGTGACGAGCAGTACTTC
CAISESSLGQGDEQYF
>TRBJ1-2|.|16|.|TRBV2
TGTGCCAGCAGTGATGAGCGGCAGGGGCATAACTATGGCTACACCTTC
CASSDERQGHNYGYTF
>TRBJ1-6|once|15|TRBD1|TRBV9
TGTGCCAGCAGCCCGTTGGGACAGGGGGTCTCACCCCTCCACTTT
CASSPLGQGVSPLHF
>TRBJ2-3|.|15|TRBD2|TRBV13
TGTGCCAGCAGGTTGGGTAGCGGGGTGTTAGATACGCAGTATTTT
CASRLGSGVLDTQYF
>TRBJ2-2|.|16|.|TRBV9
TGTGCCAGCAGACCCACGACAGGCTTGACCACCGGGGAGCTGTTTTTT
CASRPTTGLTTGELFF
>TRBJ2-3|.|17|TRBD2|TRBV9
TGTGCCAGCAGCGTAGACCTCGGGGGGTCTAGCACAGATACGCAGTATTTT
CASSVDLGGSSTDTQYF
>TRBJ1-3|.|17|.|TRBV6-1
TGTGCCAGCAGTGAGGGACATCCTTCAAGCTCTGGAAACACCATATATTTT
CASSEGHPSSSGNTIYF
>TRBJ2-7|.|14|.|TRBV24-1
TGTGCCACCCGAAGAGGGGGTCTCTTCTACGAGCAGTACTTC
CATRRGGLFYEQYF
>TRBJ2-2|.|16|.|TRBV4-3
TGCGCCAGCAGCCTAGGCATCGGGGGGAACACCGGGGAGCTGTTTTTT
CASSLGIGGNTGELFF
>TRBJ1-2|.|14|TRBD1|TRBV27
TGTGCCAGCAGCCCGACAGGGGGTGGCTATGGCTACACCTTC
CASSPTGGGYGYTF
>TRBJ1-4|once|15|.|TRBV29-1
TGCAGCGTCCGGGAGGGGGTTTCAACTAATGAAAAACTGTTTTTT
CSVREGVSTNEKLFF
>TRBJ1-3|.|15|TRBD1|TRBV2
TGTGCCAGCAGTGAAAGGACAGGGCGGGAAAACACCATATATTTT
CASSERTGRENTIYF
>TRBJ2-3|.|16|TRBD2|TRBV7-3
TGTGCCAGCAGCTTAACGTTAGCGGGGATGACAGATACGCAGTATTTT
CASSLTLAGMTDTQYF
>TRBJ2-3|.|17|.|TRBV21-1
TGTGCCAGCAGCAAAGCCCTATATACTAGCGGGGGTCGGACGCAGTATTTT
CASSKALYTSGGRTQYF
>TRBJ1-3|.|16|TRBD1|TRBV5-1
TGCGCCAGCAGCCCATCGACAGGGAGCTCTGGAAACACCATATATTTT
CASSPSTGSSGNTIYF
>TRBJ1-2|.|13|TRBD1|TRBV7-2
TGTGCCAGCAGCTCGGGACAGACCTATGGCTACACCTTC
CASSSGQTYGYTF
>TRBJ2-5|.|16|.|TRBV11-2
TGTGCCAGCAGCTTAAGGGGAGGAGCTTACCAAGAGACCCAGTACTTC
CASSLRGGAYQETQYF
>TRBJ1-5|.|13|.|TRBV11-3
TGTGCCAGCAATTGGGGAGGGGACCAGCCCCAGCATTTT
CASNWGGDQPQHF
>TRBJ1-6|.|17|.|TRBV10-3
TGTGCCATCAGTGGACAGGCCCTAAGCTCCTATAATTCACCCCTCCACTTT
CAISGQALSSYNSPLHF
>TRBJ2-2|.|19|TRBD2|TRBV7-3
TGTGCCAGCAGCTTATCTACTCTAGCGGGGGGACCTAACACCGGGGAGCTGTTTTTT
CASSLSTLAGGPNTGELFF
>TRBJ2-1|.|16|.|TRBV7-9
TGTGCCAGCAGCTTAGGACAGCGAAGTGGGTACAATGAGCAGTTCTTC
CASSLGQRSGYNEQFF
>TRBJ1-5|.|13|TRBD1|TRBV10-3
TGTGCCACGGGGACAGGGGTGGGTCAGCCCCAGCATTTT
CATGTGVGQPQHF
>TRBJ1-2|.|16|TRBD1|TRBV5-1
TGCGCCAGCAGCGCGGAACCGGGACAGGGGAACTATGGCTACACCTTC
CASSAEPGQGNYGYTF
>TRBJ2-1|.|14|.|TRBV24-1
TGTGCCACCAGTGATTCCGGGTCCTACAATGAGCAGTTCTTC
CATSDSGSYNEQFF
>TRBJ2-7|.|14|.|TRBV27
TGTGCCAGCAGCCTAGACGGGAGCTCCTACGAGCAGTACTTC
CASSLDGSSYEQYF
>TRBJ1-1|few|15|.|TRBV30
TGTGCCTGGAGTGTAGGTGCGGAGTTGAACACTGAAGCTTTCTTT
CAWSVGAELNTEAFF
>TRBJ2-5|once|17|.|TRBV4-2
TGTGCCAGCAGCCAAGTCGGGGCCTTGGGGGGCCAAGAGACCCAGTACTTC
CASSQVGALGGQETQYF
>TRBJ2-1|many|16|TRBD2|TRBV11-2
TGTGCCAGCAGCTTAGTAACCAGGAGCGGGAGGAATGAGCAGTTCTTC
CASSLVTRSGRNEQFF
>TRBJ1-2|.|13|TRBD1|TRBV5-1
TGCGCCAGCAGCGAACAGGGGGCCTATGGCTACACCTTC
CASSEQGAYGYTF
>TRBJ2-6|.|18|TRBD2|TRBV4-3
TGCGCCAGCAGCCAGGGACTAGCGGGGGGTGATGGGGCCAACGTCCTGACTTTC
CASSQGLAGGDGANVLTF
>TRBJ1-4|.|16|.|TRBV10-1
TGCGCCAGCAGCCCGGGGGAAGGCCGGCCTAATGAAAAACTGTTTTTT
CASSPGEGRPNEKLFF
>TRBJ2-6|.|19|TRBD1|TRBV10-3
TGTGCCATCAGACGGGGACAGGGGGTGGTTTTATCTGGGGCCAACGTCCTGACTTTC
CAIRRGQGVVLSGANVLTF
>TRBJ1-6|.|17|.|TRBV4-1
TGCGCCAGCAGCCAAGATCTAAGAGTGGGCCGATATTCACCCCTCCACTTT
CASSQDLRVGRYSPLHF
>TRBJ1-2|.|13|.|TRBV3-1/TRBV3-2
TGTGCCAGCAGCCGCAGGGGAAACTATGGCTACACCTTC
CASSRRGNYGYTF